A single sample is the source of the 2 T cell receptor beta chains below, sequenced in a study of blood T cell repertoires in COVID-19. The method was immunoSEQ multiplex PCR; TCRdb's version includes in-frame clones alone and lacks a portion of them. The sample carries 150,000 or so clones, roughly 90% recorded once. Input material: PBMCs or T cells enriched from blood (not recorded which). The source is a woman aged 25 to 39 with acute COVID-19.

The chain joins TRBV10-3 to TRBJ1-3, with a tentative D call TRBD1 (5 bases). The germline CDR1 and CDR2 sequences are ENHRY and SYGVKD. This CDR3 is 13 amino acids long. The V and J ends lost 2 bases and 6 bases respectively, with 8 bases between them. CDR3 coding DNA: TGTGCCATCAGTGAGGCGGGGACAAACACCATATATTTT. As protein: CAISEAGTNTIYF.

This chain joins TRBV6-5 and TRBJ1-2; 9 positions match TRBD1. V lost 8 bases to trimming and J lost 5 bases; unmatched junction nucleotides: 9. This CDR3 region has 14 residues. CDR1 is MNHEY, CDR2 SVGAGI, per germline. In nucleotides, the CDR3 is TGTGCCAGCGCGGGACAGGGATCCTTTTATGGCTACACCTTC. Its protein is CASAGQGSFYGYTF.